This T cell receptor (beta chain) was obtained from a study of cytomegalovirus exposure and HLA in healthy donors (dated by TCRdb to the late 2010s). Background on the whole study: In an earlier analysis of under 750 of the donors, about 270 Gb of sequence data and approximately 100 million unique TCR beta sequences from 180 million or so T cells were reported. An early release covering around 630 HLA-typed donors comprised about 300 gigabases of sequencing data and 85 million to 100 million unique TCR sequences. Of the roughly 400 genotyped donors, 75% to 85% were placed in the genetic ancestry cluster associated with self-reported Caucasian donors. The study aimed to test whether cataloging public T cell receptors could reveal signatures of past pathogen exposure. The study profiled the T cell repertoires of approximately 700 subjects by immunosequencing and related them to cytomegalovirus serostatus. Besides the first cohort of roughly 660 subjects, a separate validation cohort made up of around 120 different subjects was used. The study combined high-throughput TCR immunosequencing, statistical association of individual TCRs with disease status, and machine learning to predict cytomegalovirus infection status. In a later analysis, previously published TCR beta repertoires from some 640 donors were re-analyzed and high-resolution HLA genotyping was added so that TCR occurrence patterns could be studied. In the later analysis, no new phenotypic data were used to find candidate immune exposures; instead, reliance was placed on TCR beta sequences and their occurrence across donors. An earlier analysis of 587 of the donors used high-throughput TCR beta sequencing to judge whether each TCR beta V gene segment behaved as functional or pseudogenic. Donor age, sex, ethnicity and CMV serostatus were compiled alongside the repertoire data. A later genetic analysis took genome-wide SNP genotypes for about 55% of the roughly 670 donors and used that subset as a discovery cohort. Every repertoire in the discovery cohort had been generated on one and the same sequencing platform. HLA typing included class I and class II loci at four-digit resolution. Typing coverage differed by locus: A, B, C, DRB1 and DQB1 were typed in about 620-630 donors, DQA1 in about 500, DPA1 in over 600, and DPB1 in about 450. Several DR-DQ haplotypes were handled as single units for association and clustering, since linkage in the cohort was strong. On average, 235,054 unique TCR beta nucleotide sequences were sequenced per donor among fewer than 500 genotyped donors of the cohort, with roughly 18% of those sequences being non-productive. Study-level results and caveats: The only immune exposure information available for the cohort was CMV serostatus. Cytomegalovirus status was reported to be diagnosed by the classifier with high specificity and sensitivity in both the original and validation cohorts. In a later analysis, the rate of TCR association differed among HLA loci, with DRB1 alleles having the most associated TCRs and HLA-C alleles having the fewest. Because some donors lacked HLA typing at each locus, the association tests relied only on the typed subset. Strong co-occurrence of HLA alleles, especially DR and DQ, made assigning TCR associations to individual alleles difficult. Three of the identified cytomegalovirus-associated TCR beta chains were confirmed in vitro to be specific for cytomegalovirus antigens. Several of the top co-occurrence clusters appeared to be linked to parvovirus B19, influenza, CMV and Epstein-Barr virus, according to a later analysis. Specific HLA alleles were associated with around 18,000 TCR beta sequences at a false discovery rate of 0.05 in a later analysis. Most TCR sequences were observed very rarely across donors, whereas some public TCRs were present in many individuals. In an earlier analysis of some 550 of the donors, most TCR beta V segments were observed in productive rearrangements about 87% or about 30% of the time, broadly matching IMGT annotations. Only TCR beta chains were sequenced in this cohort, and the absence of alpha or paired-chain data limited detectable features. The presence/absence analyses assumed that sequencing depth was roughly uniform across donors, and that assumption may not be true. It was suggested by the authors that the approach could potentially be generalized to other disease states and immunological phenotypes. Linkage disequilibrium might explain the correlated functional status among segregating V segments, but an unknown experimental factor could not be ruled out. An association between a missense DCLRE1C variant and V-gene and J-gene trimming of TCR beta chains was found in a later genetic analysis and replicated in an independent cohort. Some IMGT-functional V segments, including TRBV6-2 and TRBV6-3, could not be distinguished by the 87-base-pair reads and were therefore excluded. Most CMV-associated TCR beta chains appeared to be HLA-restricted in a later analysis, and the HLA associations seemed to be driven largely by CMV exposure. The earlier analysis of about 600 of the donors excluded 15 to 20 rarely observed V segments, including chromosome 9 orphons, because counts were too low. In the study, approximately 160 TCR beta chains were listed as associated with cytomegalovirus. A later genetic analysis reported fewer N-insertions in productive TCRs among donors in an Asian-associated ancestry cluster than the 666-donor mean. A further reported finding was that TCR beta sequences accurately predicted the HLA-A and HLA-B alleles for most subjects in the first cohort. In a later analysis, HLA-associated TCR beta chains were found to be more clonally expanded and to have lower generation probabilities than equally common non-associated chains. The sequencing pipeline was judged likely to have produced a cluster of highly shared sequence variants as a technical artifact.

With respect to this clone: What this receptor recognizes is not known. No base quality values were provided; no much bigger clone lies one nucleotide off.

The cohort consisted of hundreds of healthy bone marrow donors. At the time of sampling, all cohort members were nominally healthy, though unrecorded immune exposures were likely present. The donor was CMV seronegative and was included in the group of several hundred seronegative cohort members. A peripheral blood sample was collected from each donor, and TCR beta sequencing was performed on peripheral blood mononuclear cells. Genomic DNA extraction from the blood cell samples was performed with the Qiagen DNeasy Blood Extraction Kit. The CDR3, cysteine through phenylalanine, is 13 amino acids long. Only the CDR3 DNA stays, 39 bases, in frame from base 1. From the germline V gene, CDR1 is SGDLS and CDR2 is YYNGEE. The junction carries 13 bases between V and J, which are trimmed by 4 bases and 11 bases respectively. Receptor amplification or capture employed the immunoSEQ multiplex PCR assay. For the multiplex PCR, a mixture combining 60 forward primers for TCR Vbeta segments and 13 reverse primers for TCR Jbeta segments was used. Amplification of the CDR3 region of rearranged TCR beta genes was performed with a multiplex PCR assay on genomic DNA. Amplified TCR beta libraries were sequenced as 87-base-pair reads on the Illumina HiSeq System. As for the authors' bioinformatics: A later analysis tallied approximately 87 million unique TCR beta chains across the 660 or so repertoires, and some 10 million of those chains were shared by two or more donors. To remove PCR and sequencing errors, raw reads were error-corrected and collapsed into unique sequences using a nearest-neighbor algorithm that merged closely related sequences. Alignment of CDR3 sequences to IMGT reference sequences was used to assign V, D and J gene segments. For a sequence to be retained, a match of at least six nucleotides was required to both a V gene segment and a J gene segment. A rearrangement was called productive if the CDR3 had no stop codons and remained in frame with V and J, and every other rearrangement was called non-productive. Following IMGT convention, CDR3 was defined as the stretch from the second conserved V-encoded cysteine to the conserved J-encoded phenylalanine. The earlier analysis of 587 of the donors excluded any sequence lacking an unambiguous match to a single V gene segment. In an earlier analysis of a few hundred of the donors, V segments were called functional above 56.7% productive rearrangements and were called segregating when the between-donor standard deviation exceeded 5%. To diagnose cytomegalovirus status from the catalog of TCR beta chain sequences, a statistical classification framework was built. V and J gene assignment, in a later analysis, came from comparing TCR nucleotide sequences with IMGT/GENE-DB human TR gene sequences. Using the TCRdist pipeline, a later analysis assigned CDR3 sequences along with most-parsimonious VDJ recombination scenarios. In a later analysis, each TCR beta chain was defined by its CDR3 amino acid sequence together with its V-gene family, and reads lacking a unique V-gene family were excluded. A later analysis removed 592 highly shared, low-generation-probability nucleotide sequences to deal with suspected cross-contamination and a sequencing artifact. In a later analysis, a clonal expansion index was calculated for each public chain from normalized within-repertoire ranks of inferred template counts. In a later analysis, generation probabilities were computed with a VDJ recombination model fitted to out-of-frame rearrangements, and the resulting probabilities were checked against IGoR. In a later analysis, TCR-TCR, TCR-HLA and TCR-CMV co-occurrence was scored with hypergeometric tests, and a repertoire-size bias correction was applied to TCR pairs. False discovery rates were estimated in a later analysis by permuting HLA or CMV assignments 20 times. In a later analysis, co-occurring TCRs were grouped with DBSCAN, and TCRdist sequence similarity was added when clustering was performed within HLA-allele-positive subsets. Co-occurrence clustering excluded repertoires with fewer than 30,000 or more than 120,000 public chains, plus five with anomalous nucleotide sharing. TCRdb took this table from immuneACCESS and kept in-frame rearrangements with V and J called. Such tables lack part of the clones; where checked against another copy, unresolved V genes explain under half of the gap, and the rest is unexplained. That table furnishes V, J and clone size, whereas the DNA furnished D and trimming. The sample profile shows over 150,000 clones; 75% to 85% of them were found once. The ten largest clones capture less than 15% of the sample.

Specimen: PBMCs. This receptor chain uses TRBV9 and TRBJ1-6; no D gene is confidently identified. The sequence was obtained from a woman in her fifties or sixties in good health and CMV-seronegative. The nucleotides read TGTGCCAGCAGCCCTCGACAAATCCCACCCCTCCACTTT. Translated, it reads CASSPRQIPPLHF.